The clone carrying this TCR beta chain showed up many times. Its antigen is not known. The record originates from a study of CD8+CD57+ T cells in acquired aplastic anemia. Findings and caveats of the study: Fewer than 35 CD8+ CDR3 sequences occurred in both the patients and the controls. Researchers reported that CD8+ Simpson's diversity was not significantly different in patients versus controls.

Genomic DNA, the template, was used for profiling of the TCR beta VDJ and CDR3. TCRdb re-called the reads through MiXCR, storing one row per CDR3 protein. Of about 270,000 distinct CDR3 sequences listed, around 60% are singletons. The junction had 3 bases not matched to a gene; V was cut back by 3 bases and J by 4 bases. The CDR3 contains 13 residues. Germline values: CDR1 DFQATT, CDR2 SNEGSKA (reference sequence). The chain recombines TRBV20-1 with TRBJ1-3, with 7 bases fitting TRBD1. The material sequenced was sorted CD4+, CD8+, or CD8+CD57+ T cells (not recorded which) from PBMCs. This TCR was recovered from a human donor with severe aplastic anemia or a healthy control (not recorded which). For the CDR3, the DNA is TGCAGTGCTAGTAACAGGGGAGGAAACACCATATATTTT. Amino acid sequence: CSASNRGGNTIYF.